This T cell receptor beta chain came from a study of control samples from healthy donors and cancer patients. This clone came up once. V gave up 0 bases and J gave up 8 bases, with 12 bases separating them. Germline V gives CDR1 KGHDR, CDR2 SFDVKD. There are 14 residues in the CDR3. Measured with immunoSEQ multiplex PCR; TCRdb has only the in-frame clones, and not every one. The sample lists about 100,000 clones; about 91% were seen once. The sample taken for sequencing was blood. The sequence came from a woman aged 18-29 years in good health. This chain uses TRBV24-1 with TRBJ1-2; D call uncertain. CDR3 loop: CATSDLEGLSGYTF. DNA for the CDR3: TGTGCCACCAGTGATTTGGAGGGATTGAGCGGCTACACCTTC.